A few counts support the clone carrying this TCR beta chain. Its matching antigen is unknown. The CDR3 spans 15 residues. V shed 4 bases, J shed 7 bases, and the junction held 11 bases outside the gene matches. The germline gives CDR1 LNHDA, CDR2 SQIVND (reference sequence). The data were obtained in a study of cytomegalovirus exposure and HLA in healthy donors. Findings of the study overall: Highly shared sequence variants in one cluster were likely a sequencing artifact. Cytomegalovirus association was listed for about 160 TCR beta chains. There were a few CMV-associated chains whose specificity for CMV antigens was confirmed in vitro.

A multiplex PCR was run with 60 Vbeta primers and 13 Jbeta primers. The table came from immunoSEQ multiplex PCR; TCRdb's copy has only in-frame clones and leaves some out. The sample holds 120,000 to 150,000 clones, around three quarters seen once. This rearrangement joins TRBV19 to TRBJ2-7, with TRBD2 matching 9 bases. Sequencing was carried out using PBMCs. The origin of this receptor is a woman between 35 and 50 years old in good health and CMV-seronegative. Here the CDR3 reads CASSRGLAGRGEQYF. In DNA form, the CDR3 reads TGTGCCAGTAGTAGGGGACTAGCAGGACGGGGGGAGCAGTACTTC.